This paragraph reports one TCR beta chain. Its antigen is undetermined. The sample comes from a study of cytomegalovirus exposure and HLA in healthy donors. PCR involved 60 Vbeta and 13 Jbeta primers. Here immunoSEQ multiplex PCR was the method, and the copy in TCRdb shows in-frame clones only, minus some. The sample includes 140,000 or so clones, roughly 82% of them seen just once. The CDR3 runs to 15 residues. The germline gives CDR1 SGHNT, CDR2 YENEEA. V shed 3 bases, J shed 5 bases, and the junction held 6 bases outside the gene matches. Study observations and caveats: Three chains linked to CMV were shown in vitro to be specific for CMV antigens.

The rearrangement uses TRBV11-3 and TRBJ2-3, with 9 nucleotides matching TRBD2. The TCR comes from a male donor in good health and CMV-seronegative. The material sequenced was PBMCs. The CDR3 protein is CASSFSGGLVDTQYF. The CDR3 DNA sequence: TGTGCCAGCAGCTTTAGCGGGGGTTTGGTAGATACGCAGTATTTT.